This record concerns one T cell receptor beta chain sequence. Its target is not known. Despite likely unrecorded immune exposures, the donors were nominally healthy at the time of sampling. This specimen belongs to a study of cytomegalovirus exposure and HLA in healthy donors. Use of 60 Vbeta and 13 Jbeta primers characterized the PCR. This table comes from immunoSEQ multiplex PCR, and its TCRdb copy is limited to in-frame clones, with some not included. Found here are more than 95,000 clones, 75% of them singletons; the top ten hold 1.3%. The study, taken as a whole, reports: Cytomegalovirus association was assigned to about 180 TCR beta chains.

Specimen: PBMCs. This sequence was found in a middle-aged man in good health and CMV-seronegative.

CDR3 sequence: CASSPMDRANTEAFF. The DNA for the CDR3 is TGTGCCAGCAGCCCTATGGACAGGGCGAACACTGAAGCTTTCTTT. The rearrangement uses TRBV14 and TRBJ1-1, with 8 positions matching TRBD1. The J segment lost 1 base and the V segment lost 4 bases, leaving 5 bases of the junction unmatched. Per the germline V gene, CDR1 is SGHDN and CDR2 is FVKESK. The CDR3 is made up of 15 amino acids. The full variable domain, with the rest looked up from reference TRBV14 and TRBJ1-1, is EAGVTQFPSHSVIEKGQTVTLRCDPISGHDNLYWYRRVMGKEIKFLLHFVKESKQDESGMPNNRFLAERTGGTYSTLKVQPAELEDSGVYFCASSPMDRANTEAFFGQGTRLTVV.